Listed below are T cell receptor beta chains from one sample, sequenced in a study of blood T cells in healthy people across ages. TCRdb recomputed calls from the 5' RACE reads with MiXCR, one row per CDR3 protein. Altogether 700,000 to 800,000 distinct CDR3 sequences are present, about 42% being singletons, with the ten largest covering roughly 19%. Input material: blood. The receptors were gathered from a woman aged 60 to 75 in good health. Both conserved end residues are part of each CDR3. Fields, in order: J gene, V gene, clone size, D gene, CDR3 protein, CDR3 DNA. The D gene is left open where the match is weak. Rows give clone size only sometimes, using once, few, many, or a class for an expanded clone.

TRBJ2-1,TRBV27,few,-,CASSFGTEQFF,TGTGCCAGCAGTTTCGGGACAGAGCAGTTCTTC
TRBJ2-5,TRBV11-2,-,TRBD2,CASSLVAGGDNEQYF,TGTGCCAGCAGCTTAGTGGCGGGGGGGGACAATGAGCAGTACTTC
TRBJ1-5,TRBV30,-,-,CAWNGDSNQPQHF,TGTGCCTGGAATGGGGACAGCAATCAGCCCCAGCATTTT
TRBJ2-2,TRBV9,-,-,CASSVEVVASPTGELFF,TGTGCCAGCAGCGTAGAAGTAGTGGCGTCCCCCACCGGGGAGCTGTTTTTT
TRBJ2-5,TRBV20-1,few,TRBD2,CSAKVAGGPQIGETQYF,TGCAGTGCGAAGGTAGCGGGGGGGCCGCAAATAGGAGAGACCCAGTACTTC
TRBJ1-5,TRBV12-3/TRBV12-4,few,-,CASTLGGNSNQPQHF,TGTGCCAGCACCCTGGGGGGAAATAGCAATCAGCCCCAGCATTTT
TRBJ2-4,TRBV7-2,few,TRBD2,CASSAQLAGVKRNIQYF,TGTGCCAGCAGCGCGCAACTAGCGGGAGTTAAGAGAAACATTCAGTACTTC
TRBJ1-2,TRBV6-1,-,TRBD1,CASSEGAGGDGYTF,TGTGCCAGCAGTGAAGGAGCAGGGGGAGATGGCTACACCTTC
TRBJ1-6,TRBV7-9,-,TRBD1,CASSSPTGYSPLHF,TGTGCCAGCAGCTCCCCGACAGGGTACTCACCCCTCCACTTT
TRBJ2-6,TRBV4-2,-,-,CASSQVLSGANVLTF,TGTGCCAGCAGCCAAGTCCTCTCTGGGGCCAACGTCCTGACTTTC
TRBJ1-1,TRBV10-3,-,TRBD1,CAIRGTGGTEAFF,TGTGCCATCAGAGGGACAGGGGGCACTGAAGCTTTCTTT
TRBJ2-1,TRBV27,-,-,CASSLEGPRNEQFF,TGTGCCAGCAGTTTAGAGGGTCCGCGCAATGAGCAGTTCTTC
TRBJ2-5,TRBV10-3,-,-,CAISESQGRGFRETQYF,TGTGCCATCAGTGAGTCGCAGGGTAGGGGATTCCGAGAGACCCAGTACTTC
TRBJ2-1,TRBV29-1,-,-,CSVDGLYNEQFF,TGCAGCGTTGACGGGCTCTACAATGAGCAGTTCTTC
TRBJ2-7,TRBV10-3,-,TRBD2,CATLADSYNEQYF,TGTGCCACCCTAGCGGACTCCTACAATGAGCAGTACTTC
TRBJ2-3,TRBV5-1,few,-,CASSLALDPTDTQYF,TGCGCCAGCAGCTTGGCGCTCGATCCCACAGATACGCAGTATTTT
TRBJ2-2,TRBV5-1,few,-,CASSYRQASTGELFF,TGCGCCAGCAGCTACCGACAGGCCAGCACCGGGGAGCTGTTTTTT
TRBJ2-1,TRBV6-2/TRBV6-3,-,TRBD1,CAIGQEASSYNEQFF,TGTGCCATCGGACAGGAGGCCAGCTCCTACAATGAGCAGTTCTTC
TRBJ1-1,TRBV5-1,few,TRBD1,CASMPGQGGTEAFF,TGCGCCAGCATGCCAGGGCAGGGGGGTACTGAAGCTTTCTTT
TRBJ1-2,TRBV15,-,-,CATRVGGGRYGYTF,TGTGCCACCAGAGTGGGCGGGGGAAGGTATGGCTACACCTTC
TRBJ2-3,TRBV7-3,-,-,CANSAKGSTDTQYF,TGTGCCAACAGCGCTAAGGGAAGCACAGATACGCAGTATTTT
TRBJ2-1,TRBV12-3/TRBV12-4,few,-,CASSNQGPYNEQFF,TGTGCCAGCAGTAATCAGGGCCCCTACAATGAGCAGTTCTTC
TRBJ2-7,TRBV9,-,-,CASSVGRKNNEQYF,TGTGCCAGCAGCGTAGGACGTAAAAACAATGAGCAGTACTTC
TRBJ2-3,TRBV11-2,-,-,CASSVAVNTDTQYF,TGTGCCAGCAGCGTAGCTGTAAACACAGATACGCAGTATTTT
TRBJ2-3,TRBV4-2,-,TRBD2,CASSQEQPSISRAGTPVGTDTQYF,TGTGCCAGCAGCCAAGAACAGCCTTCAATAAGCAGAGCGGGGACGCCAGTGGGCACAGATACGCAGTATTTT
TRBJ2-7,TRBV12-3/TRBV12-4,-,-,CASSLEAAYEQYF,TGTGCCAGCAGTTTAGAGGCAGCCTACGAGCAGTACTTC
TRBJ1-2,TRBV5-1,-,TRBD1,CASSFPGQASFGYTF,TGCGCCAGCAGCTTTCCGGGACAGGCCAGCTTTGGCTACACCTTC
TRBJ2-7,TRBV4-2,-,TRBD2,CASSPSGNYYEQYF,TGTGCCAGCAGCCCTAGCGGGAACTACTACGAGCAGTACTTC
TRBJ2-7,TRBV28,few,-,CASSGPLGTYEQYF,TGTGCCAGCAGCGGGCCTTTGGGAACCTACGAGCAGTACTTC
TRBJ2-7,TRBV6-5,few,-,CASSYSRQMGYEQYF,TGTGCCAGCAGTTACTCCCGGCAGATGGGCTACGAGCAGTACTTC
TRBJ2-1,TRBV28,few,TRBD1,CASSFSRTGEPWGNEQFF,TGTGCCAGCAGTTTTTCGCGGACAGGGGAACCATGGGGCAATGAGCAGTTCTTC